This passage covers 6 T cell receptor beta chains from one sample sequenced in a study of blood T cell repertoires in COVID-19 (dated by TCRdb to about 2020). Library preparation employed the immunoSEQ multiplex PCR assay. This immuneACCESS table, as held by TCRdb, lists in-frame sequences with V and J called but not all clones. Of the missing ones, under half trace to an unresolved V gene in checked studies; the others have no known cause. The sample table contains about 72,000 clones; only one count was recorded for 88% of them. Roughly 28% of the sample is in the top ten clones. The material sequenced was peripheral blood. The receptors were sampled from a man aged 45-65 years with acute or convalescent COVID-19.

The chain employs TRBV6-5 and TRBJ2-5; D gene uncertain. V lost 6 bases and J 5 bases, leaving 10 bases between the germline ends. The CDR3 contains 12 residues. Germline V gene lookup returns CDR1 MNHEY and CDR2 SVGAGI. CDR3 loop: CASRPTEETQYF. The CDR3 coding sequence is TGTGCCAGCAGACCCACTGAGGAGACCCAGTACTTC.

The chain couples TRBV27 to TRBJ2-7; D possibly corresponds to TRBD1 (6 bases). Germline loops: CDR1 MNHEY, CDR2 SMNVEV (reference sequence). V dropped 7 bases and J dropped 3 bases, with 13 bases sitting between them. The CDR3 covers 13 residues. Here the CDR3 reads CASKPQGYYEQYF. CDR3 bases: TGTGCCAGCAAACCACAGGGATACTACGAGCAGTACTTC.

Here the CDR3 reads CASSPGTSGGLFF. In DNA, the CDR3 is TGTGCCAGCAGCCCCGGGACTAGCGGGGGACTGTTCTTC. This chain uses TRBV7-8 with TRBJ2-1, with TRBD2 matching over 14 bases. The junction had 6 bases not matched to a gene; V was cut back by 5 bases and J by 15 bases. Germline V gene sequence: CDR1 SGHVS, CDR2 FQNEAQ. The CDR3 consists of 13 residues.

V usage is TRBV3-1 (or the pseudogene TRBV3-2) and J usage is TRBJ1-4; D unclear. Deletions cut 4 bases from V and 4 bases from J, with 13 bases between. The CDR3 loop spans 15 amino acids. CDR1 and CDR2 from the germline V gene are LGHDT and YNNKEL (reference sequence). In DNA, the CDR3 is TGTGCCAGCAGCCGCCAGAGGGCCGATAATGAAAAACTGTTTTTT. As protein: CASSRQRADNEKLFF.

The rearrangement links TRBV6-5 to TRBJ1-2, with D uncertain. V lost 9 bases to trimming and J lost 4 bases, with 18 bases between them. Germline assignment: CDR1 MNHEY and CDR2 SVGAGI. This CDR3 has 14 amino acids. CDR3 amino acids: CARRGVIAGYGYTF. CDR3 nucleotides: TGTGCCAGGCGTGGAGTCATCGCTGGCTATGGCTACACCTTC.

The chain carries TRBV21-1 and TRBJ1-6. TRBV21-1 is termed a pseudogene. The CDR3 runs 17 residues. As DNA, the CDR3 is TGTGCCAGCAGCACCTTTAGACGGAGCTCCTATAATTCACCCCTCCACTTT. Translation gives CASSTFRRSSYNSPLHF.